This entry lists 16 T cell receptor beta chains sequenced from one sample in a study of control samples from healthy donors and cancer patients. Sequenced by immunoSEQ multiplex PCR; TCRdb stores in-frame clones only, minus some. The sample includes approximately 100,000 clones, roughly 92% of them seen just once. The sample consisted of blood. The receptors shown here come from a human donor in good health. The donor label of this sample is uncertain.

In its sample, this clone was seen once. The chain couples TRBV7-9 to TRBJ2-5; 7 bases align to TRBD1. With 5 bases clipped from V and 5 bases from J, the junction kept 5 bases outside the gene matches. CDR1 SEHNR and CDR2 FQNEAQ come from the germline V gene (reference sequence). This CDR3 is built from 13 residues. CDR3 sequence: CASSLRQGETQYF. The CDR3 DNA is TGTGCCAGCAGCCTACGACAGGGTGAGACCCAGTACTTC.

This rearrangement joins TRBV5-1 to TRBJ1-3, with 7 positions matching TRBD1. The CDR3 runs 16 residues. V gave up 1 base and J gave up 2 bases; unmatched junction bases: 6. Germline lookup yields CDR1 SGHRS and CDR2 YFSETQ. In DNA, the CDR3 is TGCGCCAGCAGCTTGACAGGGGAAGTGACTGGAAACACCATATATTTT. The encoded protein is CASSLTGEVTGNTIYF.

The CDR3 loop is CASSLGLAGGTGELFF. For the CDR3, the DNA is TGTGCCAGCAGCTTGGGACTAGCGGGGGGAACCGGGGAGCTGTTTTTT. The chain recombines TRBV7-2 with TRBJ2-2, with 15 bases that match TRBD2. This CDR3 is built from 16 residues. From germline, CDR1 is SGHTA and CDR2 FQGNSA. J lost 5 bases, V lost 3 bases, and 1 base had no gene match.

V is TRBV6-2 or TRBV6-3 and J is TRBJ2-7, with D possibly being TRBD2 (7 bases). The germline V and J ends were trimmed by 6 bases and 0 bases, with 15 bases remaining between them. Germline V gene data show CDR1 as MNHEY and CDR2 as SVGEGT. The CDR3 is made up of 15 amino acids. The CDR3 DNA sequence: TGTGCCAGCAGGTACGGGGGGCCCAGCTCCTACGAGCAGTACGTC. Protein sequence: CASRYGGPSSYEQYV.

This clone was counted a few times. The chain carries TRBV5-6 and TRBJ2-2; D might be TRBD1 (6 bases). This CDR3 region has 18 residues. The germline CDR1 and CDR2 sequences are SGHDT and YYEEEE. Trimming cost V 6 bases and J 6 bases, with 27 bases left between them. CDR3 sequence (DNA): TGTGCCAGCAACCCCTGGGGGCCGGGAACTGGACTCTCCGGGGAGCTGTTTTTT. Protein: CASNPWGPGTGLSGELFF. Full variable domain (outside the CDR3, taken from reference TRBV5-6 and TRBJ2-2): DAGVTQSPTHLIKTRGQQVTLRCSPKSGHDTVSWYQQALGQGPQFIFQYYEEEERQRGNFPDRFSGHQFPNYSSELNVNALLLGDSALYLCASNPWGPGTGLSGELFFGEGSRLTVL.

This clone has just one count. The genes are TRBV7-8 and TRBJ1-5; TRBD1 is a possible D gene (6 bases). Trimming cost V 2 bases and J 4 bases, with 9 bases left between them. Germline CDR1 reads SGHVS; CDR2 reads FQNEAQ. The CDR3 spans 14 residues. The CDR3: CASSLQGPNQPQHF. CDR3 sequence (DNA): TGTGCCAGCAGCTTACAGGGGCCTAATCAGCCCCAGCATTTT.

This clone was observed a few times. The chain carries TRBV25-1 and TRBJ2-2; D may correspond to TRBD1 or TRBD2 (5 bases each). The CDR3 has 14 amino acids. Trimming took off 3 bases at V and 4 bases at J, with 9 bases between the two ends. Germline values: CDR1 MGHDK, CDR2 SYGVNS. CDR3 sequence reads: CASSDLRGTGELFF. CDR3 bases: TGTGCCAGCAGTGACTTGAGGGGCACCGGGGAGCTGTTTTTT.

The genes are TRBV2 and TRBJ2-3, with a tentative D call TRBD1 (6 bases). V lost 6 bases and J 2 bases, leaving 21 bases between the germline ends. The germline V gene encodes CDR1 SNHLY and CDR2 FYNNEI. This CDR3 comprises 17 residues. DNA for the CDR3: TGTGCCAGCAGAGCGACCGGGACAAGGGTGAACACAGATACGCAGTATTTT. Protein: CASRATGTRVNTDTQYF.

The CDR3 DNA sequence: TGTGCCAGCTCACCGGGACAGGGGGCTTACAATGAGCAGTTCTTC. Its protein product is CASSPGQGAYNEQFF. This chain connects TRBV18 to TRBJ2-1; 12 nucleotides line up with TRBD1. Germline V gives CDR1 KGHSH, CDR2 LQKENI. V gave up 3 bases and J gave up 4 bases; unmatched junction bases: 1. The CDR3 consists of 15 residues.

The chain links TRBV27 to TRBJ1-1; 9 bases are a match to TRBD1. Germline V gives CDR1 MNHEY, CDR2 SMNVEV (reference sequence). The trim removed 6 bases at V and 1 base at J, leaving 0 bases unmatched. There are 13 residues in the CDR3. In DNA, the CDR3 is TGTGCCAGCAGACAGGGGGCGAACACTGAAGCTTTCTTT. It encodes CASRQGANTEAFF.

The chain combines TRBV19 with TRBJ2-6, with D hard to call. CDR1 and CDR2 (germline): LNHDA, SQIVND (reference sequence). The ends were cut back, 3 bases at V and 0 bases at J, with 12 bases in the middle. The CDR3 totals 17 residues. DNA of the CDR3: TGTGCCAGTAGTATTGGGCCTGGGATCTCTGGGGCCAACGTCCTGACTTTC. Protein sequence: CASSIGPGISGANVLTF.

The V and J genes are TRBV9 and TRBJ1-5; TRBD1 matches 8 bases. CDR1 and CDR2 (germline): SGDLS, YYNGEE. Unmatched junction bases numbered 10, after V lost 5 bases and J lost 3 bases. This CDR3 has 16 amino acids. The CDR3 bases are TGTGCCAGCAGTAAGGGGGCAGGGGGCATCAATCAGCCCCAGCATTTT. Residues: CASSKGAGGINQPQHF.

The chain couples TRBV5-5 to TRBJ2-5, with 11 bases lining up with TRBD2. The trim removed 7 bases at V and 5 bases at J, leaving 10 bases unmatched. The germline CDR1 and CDR2 sequences are SGHKS and YYEKEE (reference sequence). The CDR3 is made up of 15 amino acids. The CDR3 nucleotides are TGTGCCAGCCTCCTTAGCGGGGGGGCCGGGGAGACCCAGTACTTC. It yields the protein CASLLSGGAGETQYF.

J is TRBJ2-7 and V is TRBV9, with TRBD1 identical over 7 bases. The J segment lost 6 bases and the V segment lost 0 bases, leaving 6 bases of the junction unmatched. This CDR3 is built from 14 residues. The germline V gene has CDR1 SGDLS and CDR2 YYNGEE. CDR3 DNA: TGTGCCAGCAGCGTAGACAGGGGTGAGGGCGAGCAGTACTTC. Residues: CASSVDRGEGEQYF.

The chain couples TRBV7-8 to TRBJ2-2; TRBD2 agrees at 10 bases. CDR1 is SGHVS and CDR2 is FQNEAQ in the germline V gene. V shed 5 bases, J shed 3 bases, and the junction held 9 bases outside the gene matches. The CDR3 has 17 amino acids. CDR3 nucleotides: TGTGCCAGCAGCGCCCGATTAGCGGGGGGTTACACCGGGGAGCTGTTTTTT. It encodes CASSARLAGGYTGELFF.

The chain employs TRBV18 and TRBJ1-2, with 7 bases lining up with TRBD1. The CDR3 sequence is 14 residues long. Germline values: CDR1 KGHSH, CDR2 LQKENI. The J segment lost 2 bases and the V segment lost 4 bases, leaving 4 bases of the junction unmatched. For the CDR3, the DNA is TGTGCCAGCTCACTTAAGACAGGGAACTATGGCTACACCTTC. Protein sequence: CASSLKTGNYGYTF.